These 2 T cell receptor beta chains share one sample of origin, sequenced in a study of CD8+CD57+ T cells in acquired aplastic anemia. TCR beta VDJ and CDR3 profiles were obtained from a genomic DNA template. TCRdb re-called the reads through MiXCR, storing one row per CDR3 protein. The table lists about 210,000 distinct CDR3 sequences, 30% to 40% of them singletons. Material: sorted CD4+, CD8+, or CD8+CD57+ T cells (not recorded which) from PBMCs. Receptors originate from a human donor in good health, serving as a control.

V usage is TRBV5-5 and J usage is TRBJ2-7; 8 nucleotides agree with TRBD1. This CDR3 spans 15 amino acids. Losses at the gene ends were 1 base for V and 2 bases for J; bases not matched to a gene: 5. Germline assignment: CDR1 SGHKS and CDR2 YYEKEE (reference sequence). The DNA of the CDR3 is TGTGCCAGCAGCTTGTATTCAGGGGGCGCCTACGAGCAGTACTTC. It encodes CASSLYSGGAYEQYF.

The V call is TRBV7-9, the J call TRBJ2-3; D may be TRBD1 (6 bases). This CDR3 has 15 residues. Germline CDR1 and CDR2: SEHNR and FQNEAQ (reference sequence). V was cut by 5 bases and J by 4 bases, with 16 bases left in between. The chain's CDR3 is CASSPGQPGADTQYF. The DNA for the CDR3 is TGTGCCAGCAGCCCAGGACAGCCAGGGGCAGATACGCAGTATTTT. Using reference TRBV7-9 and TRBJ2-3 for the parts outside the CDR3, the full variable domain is DTGVSQNPRHKITKRGQNVTFRCDPISEHNRLYWYRQTLGQGPEFLTYFQNEAQLEKSRLLSDRFSAERPKGSFSTLEIQRTEQGDSAMYLCASSPGQPGADTQYFGPGTRLTVL.